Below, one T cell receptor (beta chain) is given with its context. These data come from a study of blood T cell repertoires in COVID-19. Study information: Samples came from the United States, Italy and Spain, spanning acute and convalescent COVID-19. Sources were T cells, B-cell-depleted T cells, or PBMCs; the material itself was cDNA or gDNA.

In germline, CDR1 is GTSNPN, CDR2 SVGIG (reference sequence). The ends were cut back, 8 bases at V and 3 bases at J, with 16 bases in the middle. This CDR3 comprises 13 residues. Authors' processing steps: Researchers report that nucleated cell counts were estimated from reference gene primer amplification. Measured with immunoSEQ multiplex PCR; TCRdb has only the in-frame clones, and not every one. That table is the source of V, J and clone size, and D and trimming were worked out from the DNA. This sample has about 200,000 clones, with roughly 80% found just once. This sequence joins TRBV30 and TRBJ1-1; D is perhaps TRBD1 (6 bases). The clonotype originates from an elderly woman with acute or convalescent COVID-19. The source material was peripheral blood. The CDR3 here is CARTLDSHTEAFF. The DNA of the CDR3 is TGTGCCCGGACCCTGGACAGCCACACTGAAGCTTTCTTT.